Shown below are 26 T cell receptor beta chains from a single sample sequenced in a study of a mutant IDH1 vaccine in newly diagnosed glioma (dated by TCRdb to about 2021). For these receptors, no antigen is known. Preparation of the library involved the immunoSEQ multiplex PCR assay. Not all clones reach the TCRdb copy of this immuneACCESS table, which keeps in-frame sequences only. Checked studies attribute under half of the gap to unresolved V genes and leave the rest unexplained. Present in this sample are tens of thousands of clones, 65% to 85% of which were seen just once. About 4.3% of the sample lies in the top ten. The intended sense of this specimen's time point label: week 47, end of study. Every vaccine dose consisted of 300 ug of a 20-mer mutant IDH1 peptide in Montanide, administered subcutaneously together with topical imiquimod. The sequencing here drew on PBMCs, taken from a glioma patient whose treatment included an IDH1 peptide vaccine. All receptors come from a woman in her 30s with glioma. Some clones in this sample may be carry-over from other donors' samples.

This clone was recorded a few times. The rearrangement uses TRBV10-3 and TRBJ2-1, with D possibly being TRBD2 (5 bases). V was cut by 3 bases and J by 7 bases, with 10 bases left in between. This CDR3 region has 13 residues. Germline assignment: CDR1 ENHRY and CDR2 SYGVKD. CDR3 loop: CAISEEGRNEQFF. The CDR3 DNA sequence: TGTGCCATCAGTGAAGAGGGTAGGAATGAGCAGTTCTTC.

The chain carries TRBV5-1 and TRBJ2-2; D is tentatively TRBD1 or TRBD2 (6 bases each). This CDR3 comprises 15 residues. The germline V gene has CDR1 SGHRS and CDR2 YFSETQ. Trimming cost V 3 bases and J 4 bases, with 13 bases left between them. The CDR3 here is CASSWGAEGTGELFF. The DNA for the CDR3 is TGCGCCAGCAGCTGGGGGGCCGAGGGCACCGGGGAGCTGTTTTTT.

The chain links TRBV11-2 to TRBJ1-2; the D is unclear. The CDR3 has 12 amino acids. Germline V lookup: CDR1 SGHAT, CDR2 FQNNGV. Deletions cut 8 bases from V and 4 bases from J, with 11 bases between. CDR3 region: CASANSGYGYTF. CDR3 DNA sequence: TGTGCCAGCGCTAACTCGGGCTATGGCTACACCTTC.

The chain recombines TRBV6-5 with TRBJ1-2, with unresolved D. CDR1 and CDR2 (germline): MNHEY, SVGAGI. This CDR3 comprises 13 residues. V gave up 6 bases and J gave up 8 bases, with 16 bases separating them. The CDR3 nucleotides are TGTGCCAGCAGAATAGAAGGAGGGAACGGCTACACCTTC. This translates into CASRIEGGNGYTF.

This clone was counted between two and nine times. The rearrangement joins TRBV15 to TRBJ2-7; 8 nucleotides match TRBD2. Trimming removed 2 bases from V and 1 base from J; junction bases left unmatched: 7. Germline lookup yields CDR1 LNHNV and CDR2 YYDKDF (reference sequence). This CDR3 region has 16 residues. In DNA, the CDR3 is TGTGCCACCAGCAGATGGGCGGGGACTAGGTCCTACGAGCAGTACTTC. Amino acids: CATSRWAGTRSYEQYF.

The chain is built from TRBV6-5 and TRBJ2-7, with a weak D call TRBD1 (5 bases). The V gene's germline CDR1 is MNHEY and CDR2 SVGAGI. V was shortened by 2 bases and J by 2 bases, with 10 bases between the two germline ends. The CDR3 sequence is 14 residues long. CDR3 sequence reads: CASSYGADPYEQYF. The DNA of the CDR3 is TGTGCCAGCAGTTACGGGGCGGACCCCTACGAGCAGTACTTC.

This clone was found once. The V call is TRBV29-1, the J call TRBJ1-3, with 8 bases lining up with TRBD1. The V segment lost 5 bases and the J segment 6 bases; nucleotides outside the gene matches: 9. Per germline, CDR1 SQVTM and CDR2 ANQGSEA. This CDR3 has 14 amino acids. DNA for the CDR3: TGCAGCGTTTGTGACAGGGGTCAGACAAACACCATATATTTT. Translating gives CSVCDRGQTNTIYF. Complete variable domain (other parts from reference TRBV29-1 and TRBJ1-3): SAVISQKPSRDICQRGTSLTIQCQVDSQVTMMFWYRQQPGQSLTLIATANQGSEATYESGFVIDKFPISRPNLTFSTLTVSNMSPEDSSIYLCSVCDRGQTNTIYFGEGSWLTVV.

The chain links TRBV29-1 to TRBJ1-1; D might be TRBD1 (5 bases). V was shortened by 4 bases and J by 5 bases, with 14 bases between the two germline ends. The CDR3 is 13 residues long. Germline CDR1 SQVTM, CDR2 ANQGSEA. The CDR3 coding sequence is TGCAGCGTTGTAAACACGGGGGGAACTGAAGCTTTCTTT. Its protein product is CSVVNTGGTEAFF.

The V call is TRBV2, the J call TRBJ2-2, with 11 nucleotides matching TRBD2. The germline V gene has CDR1 SNHLY and CDR2 FYNNEI. J gave up 4 bases and V 6 bases, and 7 bases lay outside the gene matches. The CDR3 runs 16 residues. The chain's CDR3 is CASSAPLAGGTGELFF. The CDR3 nucleotides are TGTGCCAGCAGCGCACCTCTAGCGGGAGGCACCGGGGAGCTGTTTTTT.

This clone was seen more than once but under ten times. The chain has TRBV30 and TRBJ1-1, with D perhaps TRBD1 (6 bases). This CDR3 contains 14 residues. Germline V gene sequence: CDR1 GTSNPN, CDR2 SVGIG (reference sequence). V gave up 3 bases and J gave up 4 bases, with 15 bases separating them. CDR3 sequence: CAWSPPGGRTEAFF. In DNA form, the CDR3 reads TGTGCCTGGAGCCCCCCCGGGGGCCGCACTGAAGCTTTCTTT.

The chain carries TRBV27 and TRBJ2-2; D remains unclear. With 4 bases removed from V and 6 bases from J, the gap between germline ends came to 6 bases. The germline CDR1 and CDR2 sequences are MNHEY and SMNVEV (reference sequence). The CDR3 is made up of 12 amino acids. CDR3 DNA sequence: TGTGCCAGCAGTTCCGAGGCCGGGGAGCTGTTTTTT. It translates to CASSSEAGELFF.

The V call is TRBV27, the J call TRBJ2-5; 8 bases are shared with TRBD1. Per the germline V gene, CDR1 is MNHEY and CDR2 is SMNVEV (reference sequence). The CDR3 runs to 16 residues. J lost 4 bases, V lost 4 bases, and 11 bases had no gene match. The CDR3 nucleotides are TGTGCCAGCAGTTACTCCTCCTATGACAGGGGAGAGACCCAGTACTTC. Translation: CASSYSSYDRGETQYF.

V usage is TRBV27 and J usage is TRBJ1-1, with a weak D call TRBD1 (5 bases). CDR3 length: 13 amino acids. In germline, CDR1 is MNHEY, CDR2 SMNVEV (reference sequence). V was cut by 6 bases and J by 8 bases, with 16 bases left in between. In DNA, the CDR3 is TGTGCCAGCAGGTCGGCAGGGAGAACCGAAGCTTTCTTT. It specifies CASRSAGRTEAFF.

The chain uses TRBV7-9 and TRBJ2-7; TRBD2 aligns across 7 bases. The CDR3 length is 16 residues. Looked up from germline, CDR1 is SEHNR and CDR2 is FQNEAQ (reference sequence). V dropped 2 bases and J dropped 7; count of bases not matched to a gene: 14. The CDR3 reads CASSLLGELAPGEQYF. In DNA form, the CDR3 reads TGTGCCAGCAGCTTACTCGGTGAACTAGCGCCTGGGGAGCAGTACTTC. Full variable domain (remainder filled in from reference TRBV7-9 and TRBJ2-7): DTGVSQNPRHKITKRGQNVTFRCDPISEHNRLYWYRQTLGQGPEFLTYFQNEAQLEKSRLLSDRFSAERPKGSFSTLEIQRTEQGDSAMYLCASSLLGELAPGEQYFGPGTRLTVT.

This rearrangement joins TRBV6-1 to TRBJ2-4, with TRBD1 identical over 8 bases. Trimming at V came to 7 bases and at J to 1 base, leaving 6 bases not matched to a gene. CDR3 length: 15 amino acids. Germline CDR1 is MNHNS and CDR2 is SASEGT. CDR3 in DNA: TGTGCCAGCACCGTACAGGGGGTGGCCAAAAACATTCAGTACTTC. Its protein is CASTVQGVAKNIQYF.

V usage is TRBV5-5 and J usage is TRBJ1-2; tentatively, D is TRBD1 (6 bases). CDR1 and CDR2 (germline): SGHKS, YYEKEE (reference sequence). This CDR3 comprises 13 residues. Trimming stripped 5 bases from V and 7 bases from J, with 15 bases between. The CDR3 sequence is CASRIDRSGGYTF. The DNA of the CDR3 is TGTGCCAGCAGGATAGACAGGTCCGGTGGCTACACCTTC.

The chain carries TRBV5-1 and TRBJ1-1; D is undetermined. In germline, CDR1 is SGHRS, CDR2 YFSETQ. This CDR3 region has 12 residues. Trimming pared 6 bases from V and 11 bases from J, leaving 17 bases between. The CDR3 loop is CASTPPVGEAFF. CDR3 bases: TGCGCCAGCACACCCCCTGTTGGAGAGGCTTTCTTT.

This clone was counted a single time. This chain connects TRBV7-8 to TRBJ1-2, with D tentatively TRBD1 (5 bases). The CDR3 loop spans 13 amino acids. The germline V gene has CDR1 SGHVS and CDR2 FQNEAQ. V was trimmed by 4 bases and J by 4 bases, leaving 10 bases between them. The CDR3 nucleotides read TGTGCCAGCAGCTCGGGGGGGGTCTATGGCTACACCTTC. This translates into CASSSGGVYGYTF. Full variable domain (rest looked up from reference TRBV7-8 and TRBJ1-2): GAGVSQSPRYKVAKRGQDVALRCDPISGHVSLFWYQQALGQGPEFLTYFQNEAQLDKSGLPSDRFFAERPEGSVSTLKIQRTQQEDSAVYLCASSSGGVYGYTFGSGTRLTVV.

Sample share makes this clone medium-sized (0.01 to 0.1%). The chain recombines TRBV9 with TRBJ1-1; tentatively, D is TRBD1 (5 bases). The CDR3 has 14 residues. Trimming removed 3 bases at V and 5 bases at J, with 14 bases between. Per the germline V gene, CDR1 is SGDLS and CDR2 is YYNGEE. CDR3 region: CASSAGLTRTEAFF. DNA for the CDR3: TGTGCCAGCAGCGCGGGACTTACCAGGACTGAAGCTTTCTTT.

The CDR3 loop is CASSHGPGGGDSYNEQFF. The CDR3 nucleotides are TGTGCCAGCAGCCACGGCCCCGGGGGAGGGGACTCCTACAATGAGCAGTTCTTC. The chain uses TRBV14 and TRBJ2-1, with TRBD2 matching over 7 bases. The CDR3 is made up of 18 amino acids. The junction had 11 bases not matched to a gene; V was cut back by 3 bases and J by 0 bases. Germline CDR1 is SGHDN and CDR2 is FVKESK.

V and J are TRBV4-1 and TRBJ1-4; D perhaps matches TRBD1 (5 bases). The CDR3 runs 18 residues. The germline CDR1 and CDR2 sequences are MGHRA and YSYEKL. Deletions cut 1 base from V and 4 bases from J, with 19 bases between. The CDR3 coding sequence is TGCGCCAGCAGCCAAGGAAGGGCCAAGGCGGGGGGTAATGAAAAACTGTTTTTT. It specifies CASSQGRAKAGGNEKLFF.

This clone is a singleton in its sample. The rearrangement joins TRBV5-6 to TRBJ2-6; 8 nucleotides agree with TRBD1. Germline CDR1 is SGHDT and CDR2 is YYEEEE. The junction had 9 bases not matched to a gene; V was cut back by 1 base and J by 0 bases. The CDR3 is made up of 19 amino acids. This CDR3 reads CASSLSLGTGYSGANVLTF. CDR3 coding DNA: TGTGCCAGCAGCTTGTCATTGGGGACAGGATACTCTGGGGCCAACGTCCTGACTTTC.

This chain joins TRBV11-2 and TRBJ2-7; tentatively, D is TRBD1 (5 bases). Germline CDR1 is SGHAT and CDR2 is FQNNGV. V was shortened by 3 bases and J by 2 bases, with 14 bases between the two germline ends. CDR3 length equals 15 residues. CDR3 nucleotide sequence: TGTGCCAGCAGCTTGCACAGGCCTCGCACCTACGAGCAGTACTTC. Protein sequence: CASSLHRPRTYEQYF.

This clone showed up just a few times. This chain uses TRBV27 with TRBJ1-1; D remains ambiguous. This CDR3 has 14 residues. V lost 2 bases and J 1 base, leaving 8 bases between the germline ends. Germline V gene sequence: CDR1 MNHEY, CDR2 SMNVEV (reference sequence). In DNA, the CDR3 is TGTGCCAGCAGTTTACAGCAGGAGAACACTGAAGCTTTCTTT. Its protein product is CASSLQQENTEAFF.

V gene TRBV6-5 combines with J gene TRBJ2-5, with a tentative D call TRBD1 (6 bases). Trimming removed 2 bases at V and 4 bases at J, with 17 bases between. The length of the CDR3 is 16 residues. Germline V gene sequence: CDR1 MNHEY, CDR2 SVGAGI. CDR3 residues: CASSYGTPDRPETQYF. CDR3 coding DNA: TGTGCCAGCAGTTACGGGACACCGGATAGGCCAGAGACCCAGTACTTC.

In DNA, the CDR3 is TGTGCCAGCAGCCCAGCGGGGACAGGGGGAGAAAAACTGTTTTTT. Amino acids: CASSPAGTGGEKLFF. The J gene is TRBJ1-4, the V gene TRBV9; 11 bases fit TRBD1. The CDR3 has 15 residues. CDR1 is SGDLS and CDR2 is YYNGEE in the germline V gene. Unmatched junction bases numbered 7, after V lost 4 bases and J lost 8 bases.